This paragraph reports one T cell receptor beta chain. The antigen is not known. These data are taken from a study of cytotoxic CD8 clonotypes in ibrutinib-treated CLL. Whole-study results and caveats: Higher circulating CD8+ T-cell counts strongly accompanied higher baseline clonality, above age-matched healthy donors. Sustained-remission and progressing patients were not sampled at matched times.

Libraries of TCR beta were made from 1.5 to 2.5 micrograms of genomic DNA that came from cryopreserved PBMCs. Sequencing was designed to attain a depth spanning 1 in 200,000 to 1 in 1 million T cells. Measured with immunoSEQ multiplex PCR; TCRdb has only the in-frame clones, and not every one. There are about 68,000 clones in the sample; approximately 70% occur only once, and around 5.7% lies in the top ten. Germline CDR1 is MNHEY and CDR2 is SMNVEV (reference sequence). The V end lost 4 bases, the J end lost 0 bases, and 9 bases lay between the germline ends. The CDR3 contains 15 residues. The chain uses TRBV27 and TRBJ2-2, with TRBD1 as a possible D gene (6 bases). The receptor was isolated from a human donor with chronic lymphocytic leukemia. Sequenced here: PBMCs, sampled after 12 months of ibrutinib treatment. The CDR3 region is CASSWGRTNTGELFF. In DNA form, the CDR3 reads TGTGCCAGCAGTTGGGGGCGGACGAACACCGGGGAGCTGTTTTTT.